The sequence of this TCR beta chain was determined in a study of T cell responses to AZD1222 COVID-19 vaccine. General study findings and limits: Seropositivity was recorded at baseline in only a handful of AZD1222 recipients. Regions left unmutated in variants are reportedly the target of nearly half of spike-specific TCRs.

About this clone itself: Its antigen remains unidentified.

Sequenced by immunoSEQ multiplex PCR; TCRdb stores in-frame clones only, minus some. Among some 110,000 clones listed, roughly 90% were seen once. This CDR3 contains 14 residues. Germline V gene lookup returns CDR1 SGHRS and CDR2 YFSETQ. Trimming pared 5 bases from V and 1 base from J, leaving 7 bases between. The J gene is TRBJ2-6, the V gene TRBV5-1; a weak D match, TRBD2 (5 bases). The sequence derives from an adult in good health. The sample consisted of peripheral blood, taken on day 0 of AZD1222 vaccination. The CDR3 loop is CASRRDSGANVLTF. The CDR3 bases are TGCGCCAGCAGACGGGATTCTGGGGCCAACGTCCTGACTTTC.